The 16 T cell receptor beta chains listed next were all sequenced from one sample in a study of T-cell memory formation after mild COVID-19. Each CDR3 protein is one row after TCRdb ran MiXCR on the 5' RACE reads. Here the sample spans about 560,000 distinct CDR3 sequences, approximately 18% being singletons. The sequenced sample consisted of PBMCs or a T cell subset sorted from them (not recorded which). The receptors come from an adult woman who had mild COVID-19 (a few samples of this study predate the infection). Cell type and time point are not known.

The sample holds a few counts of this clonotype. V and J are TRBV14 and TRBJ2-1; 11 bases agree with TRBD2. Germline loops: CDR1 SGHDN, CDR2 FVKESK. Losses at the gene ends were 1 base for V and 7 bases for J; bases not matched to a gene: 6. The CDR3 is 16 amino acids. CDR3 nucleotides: TGTGCCAGCAGCCAAGCACCGGGACTAGCGGTTAATGAGCAGTTCTTC. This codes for CASSQAPGLAVNEQFF.

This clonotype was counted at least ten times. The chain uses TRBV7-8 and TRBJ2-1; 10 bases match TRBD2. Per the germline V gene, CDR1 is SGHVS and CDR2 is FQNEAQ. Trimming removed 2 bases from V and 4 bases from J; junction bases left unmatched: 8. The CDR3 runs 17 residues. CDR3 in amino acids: CASSLTLLAGPYNEQFF. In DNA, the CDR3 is TGTGCCAGCAGCTTAACGCTACTAGCGGGACCTTACAATGAGCAGTTCTTC.

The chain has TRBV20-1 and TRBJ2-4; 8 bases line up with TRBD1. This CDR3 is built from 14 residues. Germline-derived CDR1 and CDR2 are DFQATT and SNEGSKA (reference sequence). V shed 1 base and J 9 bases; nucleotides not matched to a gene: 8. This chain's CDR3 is CSARVHRDRSIQYF. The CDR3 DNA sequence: TGCAGTGCTAGAGTTCACCGGGACAGGTCCATTCAGTACTTC.

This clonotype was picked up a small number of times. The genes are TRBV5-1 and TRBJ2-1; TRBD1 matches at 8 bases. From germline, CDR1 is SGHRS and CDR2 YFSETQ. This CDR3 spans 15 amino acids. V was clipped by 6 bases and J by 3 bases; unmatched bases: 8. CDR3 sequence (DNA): TGCGCCAGCACTGACAGGGGCACTATCTACAATGAGCAGTTCTTC. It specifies CASTDRGTIYNEQFF.

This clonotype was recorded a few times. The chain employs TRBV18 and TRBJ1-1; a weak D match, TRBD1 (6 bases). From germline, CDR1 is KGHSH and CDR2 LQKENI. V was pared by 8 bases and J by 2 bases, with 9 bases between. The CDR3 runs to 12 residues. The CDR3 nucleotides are TGTGCCAGCCGACAGGCTAACACTGAAGCTTTCTTT. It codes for CASRQANTEAFF.

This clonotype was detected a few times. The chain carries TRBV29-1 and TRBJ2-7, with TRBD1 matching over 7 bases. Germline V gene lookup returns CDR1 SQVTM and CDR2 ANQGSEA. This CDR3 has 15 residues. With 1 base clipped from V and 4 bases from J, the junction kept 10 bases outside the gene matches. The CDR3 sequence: CSVEALGTERYEQYF. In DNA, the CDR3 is TGCAGCGTTGAAGCCCTAGGGACAGAAAGATACGAGCAGTACTTC.

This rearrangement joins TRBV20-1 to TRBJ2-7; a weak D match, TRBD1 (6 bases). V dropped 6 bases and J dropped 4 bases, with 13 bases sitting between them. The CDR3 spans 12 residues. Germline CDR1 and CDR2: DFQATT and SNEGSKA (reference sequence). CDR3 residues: CSAPWGPYEQYF. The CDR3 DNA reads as TGCAGTGCCCCTTGGGGGCCGTACGAGCAGTACTTC.

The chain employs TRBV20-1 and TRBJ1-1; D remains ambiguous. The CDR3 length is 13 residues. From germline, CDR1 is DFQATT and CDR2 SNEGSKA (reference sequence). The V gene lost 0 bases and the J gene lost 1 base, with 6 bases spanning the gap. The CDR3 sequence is CSARERRNTEAFF. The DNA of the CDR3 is TGCAGTGCTAGAGAGCGACGGAACACTGAAGCTTTCTTT.

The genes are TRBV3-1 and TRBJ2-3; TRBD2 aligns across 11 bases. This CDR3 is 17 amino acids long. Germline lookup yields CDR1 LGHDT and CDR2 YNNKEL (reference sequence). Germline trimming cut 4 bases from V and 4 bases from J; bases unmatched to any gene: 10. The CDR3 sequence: CASSRRVAGGQADTQYF. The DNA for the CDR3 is TGTGCCAGCAGCCGCCGGGTAGCGGGGGGGCAGGCAGATACGCAGTATTTT.

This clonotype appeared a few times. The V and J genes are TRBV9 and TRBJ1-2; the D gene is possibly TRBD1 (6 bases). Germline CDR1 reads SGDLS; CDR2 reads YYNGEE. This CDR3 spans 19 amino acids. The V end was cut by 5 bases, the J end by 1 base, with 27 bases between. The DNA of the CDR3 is TGTGCCAGCAGTCCTACGGGGGGCGGGGCCTCCCAGTTTAACTATGGCTACACCTTC. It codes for CASSPTGGGASQFNYGYTF. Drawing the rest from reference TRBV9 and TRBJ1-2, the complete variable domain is DSGVTQTPKHLITATGQRVTLRCSPRSGDLSVYWYQQSLDQGLQFLIQYYNGEERAKGNILERFSAQQFPDLHSELNLSSLELGDSALYFCASSPTGGGASQFNYGYTFGSGTRLTVV.

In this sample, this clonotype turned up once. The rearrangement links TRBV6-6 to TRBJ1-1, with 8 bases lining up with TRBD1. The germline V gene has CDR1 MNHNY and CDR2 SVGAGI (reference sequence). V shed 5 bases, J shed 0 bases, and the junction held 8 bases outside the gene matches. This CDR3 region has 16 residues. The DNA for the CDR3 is TGTGCCAGCAGTCCCCCGACAGGGGACGTGAACACTGAAGCTTTCTTT. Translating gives CASSPPTGDVNTEAFF.

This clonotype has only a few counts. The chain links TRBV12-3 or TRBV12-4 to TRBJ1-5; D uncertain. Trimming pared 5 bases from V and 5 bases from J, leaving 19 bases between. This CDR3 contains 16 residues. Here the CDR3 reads CASSTNPGLRDQPQHF. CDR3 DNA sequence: TGTGCCAGCAGTACAAATCCGGGATTAAGAGATCAGCCCCAGCATTTT.

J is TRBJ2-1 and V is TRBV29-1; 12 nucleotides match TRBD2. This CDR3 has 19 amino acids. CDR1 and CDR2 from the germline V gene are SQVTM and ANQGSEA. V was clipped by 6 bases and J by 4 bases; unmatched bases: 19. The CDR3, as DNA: TGCAGCGTATACCCTCAAGGTTCCCGGACTAGCGGGGATTACAATGAGCAGTTCTTC. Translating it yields CSVYPQGSRTSGDYNEQFF.

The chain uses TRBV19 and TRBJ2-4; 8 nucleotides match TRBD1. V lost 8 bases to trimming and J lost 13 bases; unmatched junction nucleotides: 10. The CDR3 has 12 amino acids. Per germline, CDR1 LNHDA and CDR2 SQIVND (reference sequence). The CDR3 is CASGGWDRHQYF. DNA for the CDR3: TGTGCCAGTGGCGGTTGGGACAGGCACCAGTACTTC. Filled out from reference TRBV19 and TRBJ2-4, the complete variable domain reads DGGITQSPKYLFRKEGQNVTLSCEQNLNHDAMYWYRQDPGQGLRLIYYSQIVNDFQKGDIAEGYSVSREKKESFPLTVTSAQKNPTAFYLCASGGWDRHQYFGAGTRLSVL.

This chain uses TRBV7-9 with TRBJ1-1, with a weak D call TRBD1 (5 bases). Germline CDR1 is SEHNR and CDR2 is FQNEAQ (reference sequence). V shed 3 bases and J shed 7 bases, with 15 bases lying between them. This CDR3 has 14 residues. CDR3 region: CASSLVSGSVEAFF. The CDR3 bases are TGTGCCAGCAGCTTGGTTTCAGGGTCGGTTGAAGCTTTCTTT.

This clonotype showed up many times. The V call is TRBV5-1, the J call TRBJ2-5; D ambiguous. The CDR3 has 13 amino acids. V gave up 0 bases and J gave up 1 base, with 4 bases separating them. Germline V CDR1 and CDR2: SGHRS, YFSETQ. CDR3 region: CASSLVSQETQYF. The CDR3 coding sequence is TGCGCCAGCAGCTTGGTATCCCAAGAGACCCAGTACTTC.